Presented here are 5 T cell receptor beta chains from one specimen sequenced in a study of blood T cell repertoires in COVID-19. Clones were read by immunoSEQ multiplex PCR, and TCRdb kept only the in-frame ones, dropping some. The sample consists of more than 150,000 clones, around 80% of them appearing once. Sequenced: peripheral blood. The receptors stem from a woman aged 80 or older with active or convalescent COVID-19.

This chain uses TRBV5-1 with TRBJ2-7, with TRBD1 matching over 9 bases. Germline trimming cut 4 bases from V and 6 bases from J; bases unmatched to any gene: 2. This CDR3 contains 12 residues. From germline, CDR1 is SGHRS and CDR2 YFSETQ. The CDR3 nucleotides are TGCGCCAGCAGCACAGGGGGCTCCGAGCAGTACTTC. Encoded protein: CASSTGGSEQYF.

V usage is TRBV28 and J usage is TRBJ1-1; D is ambiguous. Per the germline V gene, CDR1 is MDHEN and CDR2 is SYDVKM. V lost 2 bases to trimming and J lost 10 bases, with 8 bases between them. CDR3 length equals 11 residues. The CDR3 loop reads CASSLARGAFF. The CDR3 nucleotides read TGTGCCAGCAGTTTAGCCCGAGGAGCTTTCTTT.

This chain joins TRBV6-2 or TRBV6-3 and TRBJ2-1; TRBD1 might be the D (7 bases). V lost 5 bases and J 7 bases, leaving 15 bases between the germline ends. The CDR3 runs to 14 residues. In germline, CDR1 is MNHEY, CDR2 SVGEGT. The CDR3 DNA is TGTGCCAGCAGTCCAGGGGGGTTATTGAATGAGCAGTTCTTC. This codes for CASSPGGLLNEQFF.

V and J are TRBV7-8 and TRBJ1-1, with D maybe TRBD1 (5 bases). Germline CDR1 is SGHVS and CDR2 is FQNEAQ. The CDR3 runs 13 residues. Trimming took 2 bases from V and 4 from J, leaving 8 bases between them. The CDR3 DNA reads TGTGCCAGCAGCTTATATCAGGGCACTGAAGCTTTCTTT. Translation gives CASSLYQGTEAFF.

This clone was recorded a few times. V is TRBV6-5 and J is TRBJ1-6; D unresolved. Germline V gives CDR1 MNHEY, CDR2 SVGAGI. The V end lost 8 bases, the J end lost 7 bases, and 12 bases lay between the germline ends. CDR3 length: 13 amino acids. CDR3 sequence reads: CASWRGLNSPLHF. The CDR3 bases are TGTGCCAGCTGGCGGGGTCTAAATTCACCCCTCCACTTT.